These 21 T cell receptor beta chains were sequenced from one sample in a study of PD-L1 blockade in urothelial cancer. The protocol was immunoSEQ multiplex PCR, while the TCRdb copy is restricted to in-frame clones and leaves out a portion. The sample contains under 30,000 clones, roughly 80% of which appear only once. The sequences come from PBMCs, collected around atezolizumab (anti-PD-L1) treatment. The receptors come from an older man with urothelial cancer.

V and J are TRBV19 and TRBJ2-5; 9 bases match TRBD1. Germline CDR1 is LNHDA and CDR2 is SQIVND (reference sequence). Trimming took 1 base from V and 5 from J; bases not matched to a gene: 2. The CDR3 covers 14 residues. The CDR3 DNA reads TGTGCCAGTAGTATAGGGACAGGGGAGGAGACCCAGTACTTC. Translating gives CASSIGTGEETQYF.

V gene TRBV7-8 combines with J gene TRBJ2-7, with 7 bases identical to TRBD1. CDR3 length: 15 amino acids. CDR1 is SGHVS and CDR2 is FQNEAQ in the germline V gene. V was pared by 5 bases and J by 7 bases, with 14 bases of the junction left unmatched. Here the CDR3 reads CASSPPRQGPQEQYF. Written as DNA, the CDR3 is TGTGCCAGCAGCCCCCCGAGACAGGGTCCGCAAGAGCAGTACTTC.

The CDR3 spells CASSQDHSTARNYGYTF. The CDR3 DNA reads TGCGCCAGCAGCCAAGATCATTCGACGGCCAGGAACTATGGCTACACCTTC. V and J are TRBV4-1 and TRBJ1-2; D not resolved. The CDR3 runs to 17 residues. Per the germline V gene, CDR1 is MGHRA and CDR2 is YSYEKL. V lost 0 bases and J 2 bases, leaving 16 bases between the germline ends.

The chain joins TRBV10-3 to TRBJ1-5, with TRBD1 identical over 8 bases. V shed 5 bases and J 2 bases; nucleotides not matched to a gene: 2. The length of the CDR3 is 14 residues. In germline, CDR1 is ENHRY, CDR2 SYGVKD. The DNA for the CDR3 is TGTGCCATCAGTCCGGGACAGGGCAATCAGCCCCAGCATTTT. It encodes CAISPGQGNQPQHF.

The gene calls are TRBV6-1 and TRBJ1-5; weak D call: TRBD1 (5 bases). This CDR3 spans 11 amino acids. Trimming removed 11 bases at V and 3 bases at J, with 8 bases between. The germline V gene encodes CDR1 MNHNS and CDR2 SASEGT. The DNA for the CDR3 is TGTGCCGGGGGGTACAATCAGCCCCAGCATTTT. Its protein product is CAGGYNQPQHF.

The gene calls are TRBV28 and TRBJ2-7; D is uncertain. V shed 1 base and J shed 2 bases, with 15 bases lying between them. This CDR3 has 16 residues. CDR1 is MDHEN and CDR2 is SYDVKM in the germline V gene. As DNA, the CDR3 is TGTGCCAGCAGTTTATCTCACAGCCATCAAACCTACGAGCAGTACTTC. Its translation: CASSLSHSHQTYEQYF.

V and J are TRBV19 and TRBJ2-7; 7 nucleotides line up with TRBD1. This CDR3 comprises 13 residues. Germline assignment: CDR1 LNHDA and CDR2 SQIVND (reference sequence). V trimming: 7 bases; J trimming: 0 bases; junction bases outside the gene matches: 3. CDR3 loop: CASKNRGSYEQYF. The CDR3 DNA follows: TGTGCCAGTAAAAACAGGGGCTCCTACGAGCAGTACTTC.

This sequence joins TRBV2 and TRBJ2-2; no clear D. The CDR3 contains 13 residues. Germline V gene data show CDR1 as SNHLY and CDR2 as FYNNEI. V was clipped by 6 bases and J by 5 bases, with 10 bases between them. The CDR3 region has the DNA TGTGCCAGCAGCGTCTTGGAGACCGGGGAGCTGTTTTTT. Translating gives CASSVLETGELFF.

This clone was recorded once. V usage is TRBV28 and J usage is TRBJ2-2, with D perhaps matching TRBD2 (6 bases). Germline V gene lookup returns CDR1 MDHEN and CDR2 SYDVKM. The CDR3 consists of 15 residues. V lost 10 bases, J lost 1 base, and 16 bases lay in between. CDR3 amino acids: CATLYSGGNTGELFF. In DNA form, the CDR3 reads TGTGCCACCCTCTATAGCGGAGGGAACACCGGGGAGCTGTTTTTT.

CDR3 residues: CASLRGRTYEQYF. The DNA of the CDR3 is TGTGCCAGCCTCAGGGGTAGGACCTACGAGCAGTACTTC. The rearrangement links TRBV6-1 to TRBJ2-7; TRBD1 might be the D (6 bases). The CDR3 spans 13 residues. Germline V gene lookup returns CDR1 MNHNS and CDR2 SASEGT. V lost 8 bases and J lost 2, with 13 bases in between.

The chain has TRBV10-2 and TRBJ2-1, with TRBD2 identical over 9 bases. Germline CDR1 WSHSY, CDR2 SAAADI. This CDR3 spans 15 amino acids. Trimming cost V 8 bases and J 2 bases; bases outside gene matches: 7. CDR3: CASGAGGGAYNEQFF. In DNA form, the CDR3 reads TGCGCCAGCGGTGCGGGAGGGGGGGCCTACAATGAGCAGTTCTTC.

The rearrangement uses TRBV6-5 and TRBJ2-1; 14 nucleotides line up with TRBD2. The CDR3 is 16 residues long. The germline V gene encodes CDR1 MNHEY and CDR2 SVGAGI. V gave up 4 bases and J gave up 12 bases; unmatched junction bases: 11. The CDR3, as DNA: TGTGCCAGCAGTTCTAGGGGACTAGCGGGAGATAAAGGGCAGTTCTTC. This sequence encodes CASSSRGLAGDKGQFF.

The genes are TRBV28 and TRBJ2-2, with 8 positions matching TRBD2. Germline V gene data show CDR1 as MDHEN and CDR2 as SYDVKM. The trim removed 6 bases at V and 4 bases at J, leaving 10 bases unmatched. CDR3 length: 16 amino acids. Written as DNA, the CDR3 is TGTGCCAGCAGCCGGGGGGGAGGGCCGGGCACCGGGGAGCTGTTTTTT. Translating gives CASSRGGGPGTGELFF.

CDR3 in DNA: TGCGCCAGCAGCGGTACTAGCGGGAGTGGAGGGGAGACCCAGTACTTC. Its translation is CASSGTSGSGGETQYF. The chain joins TRBV5-1 to TRBJ2-5; 11 positions agree with TRBD2. Unmatched junction bases numbered 10, after V lost 4 bases and J lost 5 bases. Germline-derived CDR1 and CDR2 are SGHRS and YFSETQ. This CDR3 is built from 16 residues. Together with reference TRBV5-1 and TRBJ2-5, the CDR3 gives the full variable domain: KAGVTQTPRYLIKTRGQQVTLSCSPISGHRSVSWYQQTPGQGLQFLFEYFSETQRNKGNFPGRFSGRQFSNSRSEMNVSTLELGDSALYLCASSGTSGSGGETQYFGPGTRLLVL.

This clone showed up just once. V and J are TRBV10-2 and TRBJ2-7; TRBD2 aligns across 7 bases. Germline V gives CDR1 WSHSY, CDR2 SAAADI. V lost 4 bases to trimming and J lost 2 bases; unmatched junction nucleotides: 2. There are 13 residues in the CDR3. CDR3 amino acids: CASSGAGTYEQYF. In nucleotides, the CDR3 is TGCGCCAGCAGTGGAGCGGGGACCTACGAGCAGTACTTC.

The chain has TRBV27 and TRBJ1-5; no clear D. This CDR3 is built from 15 residues. Germline assignment: CDR1 MNHEY and CDR2 SMNVEV (reference sequence). The germline V and J ends were trimmed by 0 bases and 0 bases, with 6 bases remaining between them. The CDR3 spells CASSLSTYSNQPQHF. As DNA, the CDR3 is TGTGCCAGCAGTTTATCAACTTATAGCAATCAGCCCCAGCATTTT.

The rearrangement uses TRBV5-6 and TRBJ2-5, with 8 bases identical to TRBD2. Germline CDR1 is SGHDT and CDR2 is YYEEEE. This CDR3 contains 18 residues. With V trimmed by 0 bases and J by 5 bases, 15 bases remained unmatched. The CDR3 bases are TGTGCCAGCAGCTTGGTTCGGAACGGGAGGGATGGATGGGAGACCCAGTACTTC. It encodes CASSLVRNGRDGWETQYF.

The V and J genes are TRBV6-5 and TRBJ1-1; 7 nucleotides line up with TRBD1. There are 14 residues in the CDR3. Germline CDR1 reads MNHEY; CDR2 reads SVGAGI. Trimming at V came to 6 bases and at J to 1 base, leaving 5 bases not matched to a gene. This chain's CDR3 is CASRRQGPNTEAFF. The CDR3 nucleotides read TGTGCCAGCAGAAGACAGGGCCCGAACACTGAAGCTTTCTTT.

The V and J genes are TRBV18 and TRBJ2-1, with 12 bases lining up with TRBD2. Trimming took 6 bases from V and 3 from J; bases not matched to a gene: 6. There are 16 residues in the CDR3. The germline CDR1 and CDR2 sequences are KGHSH and LQKENI. The CDR3 region is CASSLRTSGIYNEQFF. The CDR3 DNA sequence: TGTGCCAGCTCCCTAAGGACTAGCGGGATCTACAATGAGCAGTTCTTC.

The gene calls are TRBV27 and TRBJ2-3; D gene ambiguous. V was trimmed by 6 bases and J by 1 base, leaving 5 bases between them. Germline V gene lookup returns CDR1 MNHEY and CDR2 SMNVEV (reference sequence). This CDR3 has 12 residues. CDR3 protein: CASSPGTDTQYF. The DNA of the CDR3 is TGTGCCAGCAGCCCAGGCACAGATACGCAGTATTTT.

This clone occurred once. This rearrangement joins TRBV28 to TRBJ1-5; D unresolved. Germline V lookup: CDR1 MDHEN, CDR2 SYDVKM. V was shortened by 2 bases and J by 6 bases, with 14 bases between the two germline ends. The CDR3 covers 15 residues. The CDR3 is CASSLLGEWGQPQHF. The CDR3 nucleotides are TGTGCCAGCAGTTTACTCGGGGAATGGGGTCAGCCCCAGCATTTT. Together with reference TRBV28 and TRBJ1-5, the CDR3 gives the full variable domain: DVKVTQSSRYLVKRTGEKVFLECVQDMDHENMFWYRQDPGLGLRLIYFSYDVKMKEKGDIPEGYSVSREKKERFSLILESASTNQTSMYLCASSLLGEWGQPQHFGDGTRLSIL.